This TCR beta chain was observed in a study of neurological immune-mediated disorders. TCRdb passed the 5' RACE reads through MiXCR, listing each CDR3 protein once. The table shows roughly 62,000 distinct CDR3 sequences, with 9.5% to 12% occurring only once. The CDR3 runs to 12 residues. After removal of 5 bases from V and 6 bases from J, the junction contained 6 bases not matched to a gene. CDR1 and CDR2 from the germline V gene are SQVTM and ANQGSEA. The chain employs TRBV29-1 and TRBJ1-1, with 7 bases aligning to TRBD1. The sequencing sample was made of PBMCs. The source of this sequence is a man aged 60 to 69 in good health. CDR3 coding DNA: TGCAGCGTTACAGGGGAGGGCTCTGAAGCTTTCTTT. Protein product: CSVTGEGSEAFF.